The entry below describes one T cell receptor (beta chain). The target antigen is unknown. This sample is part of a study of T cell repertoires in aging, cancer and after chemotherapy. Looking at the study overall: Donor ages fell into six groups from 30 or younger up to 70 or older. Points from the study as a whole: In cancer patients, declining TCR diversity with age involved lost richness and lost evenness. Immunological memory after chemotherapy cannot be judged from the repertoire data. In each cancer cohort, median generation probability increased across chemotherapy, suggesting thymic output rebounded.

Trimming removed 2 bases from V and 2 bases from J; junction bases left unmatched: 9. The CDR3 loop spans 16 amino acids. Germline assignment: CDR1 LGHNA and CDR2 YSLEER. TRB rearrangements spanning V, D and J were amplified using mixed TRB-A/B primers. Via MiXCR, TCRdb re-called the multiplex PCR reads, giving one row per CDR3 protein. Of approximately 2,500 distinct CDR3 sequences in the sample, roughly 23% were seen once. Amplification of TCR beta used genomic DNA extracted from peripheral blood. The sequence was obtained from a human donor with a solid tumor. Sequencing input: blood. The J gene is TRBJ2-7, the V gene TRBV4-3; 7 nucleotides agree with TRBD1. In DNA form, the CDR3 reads TGCGCCAGCAGCCAACAATCCGGGACAGTCCCCTACGAGCAGTACTTC. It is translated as CASSQQSGTVPYEQYF.